This TCR beta chain was captured in a study of blood T cell repertoires in COVID-19 (dated by TCRdb to the early 2020s). Study-wide context: The collaborator samples originated in the United States, Italy and Spain and spanned the acute and convalescent phases of COVID-19. The material from the prospective study consisted of cDNA or gDNA derived from T cells, B-cell-depleted T cells, or PBMCs. Subjects who had been exposed to COVID-19, were actively infected with it, or had recovered from it provided the deeply sampled blood TCRbeta repertoires that made up the dataset. A freely available public database, intended as a resource for researchers studying the immune response to SARS-CoV-2, is where the repertoires were released. Samples came from the ongoing ImmuneRACE study (first 160 participants) plus 1,254 subjects from 6 global collaborators. A de-identified subject ID, COVID-19 status, age in years and sex were almost always included in the sample metadata. Where available, HLA class I and class II types were taken from metadata supplied by the sample provider and were not determined by assay-based typing. What the work shows at the level of the full study, not this receptor alone: How much clinical and demographic metadata was included differed by source and by participant, and the metadata was provided uncurated.

From cysteine to phenylalanine, the CDR3 is 13 amino acids long. Just CDR3 DNA is preserved here, 39 bases in frame from base 1. Trimming at the junction amounts to 0 bases on V and 2 bases on J, and the germline ends lie 5 bases apart. Looking up the germline V gene (reference sequence) yields CDR1 GTSNPN and CDR2 SVGIG. A remark on this clone: The clone's antigen remains unknown. One base away there is no much larger clone; base qualities are not given. This CDR3 is also generated by other DNA sequences in the sample.

The immunoSEQ Assay, a bias-controlled multiplex PCR, was used to amplify TCRbeta CDR3 regions from genomic DNA. From the authors' description of their analysis: Nucleated cell counts per sample were estimated from amplification of reference gene primers within the assay. To quantify the absolute abundance of each unique TCRbeta CDR3 rearrangement, sequence reads were collapsed and filtered. For each sample, productive Simpson clonality was calculated as the square root of Simpson's diversity index over productive rearrangements. In its TCRdb copy, this immuneACCESS table keeps in-frame sequences only and misses some clones. Where compared with another copy, unresolved V genes explain less than half of these, and the others have no known cause. The V and J calls and clone size were taken over from that table, and D and trimming were inferred from the DNA. The sample data list under 450,000 clones, and about 90% of these were observed just once. Around 1.3% of the sample rests with the top ten.

Participants in the prospective study were aged roughly 18 to 100 years, lived in 20 to 30 United States geographic areas, and enrolled through a virtual design. In the prospective study, cohorts were assigned on the basis of participant-reported clinical history obtained from a screening survey and a study questionnaire. ImmuneRACE Cohort 3 recovered participants were defined by two consecutive negative NP/OP PCR tests, healthcare professional clearance, or symptom resolution. Mobile phlebotomists in the prospective study collected whole blood, serum and a nasopharyngeal or oropharyngeal swab from every participant. Over an approximately 2-month period, participants in the prospective study had the option of providing additional blood draws and questionnaires. Before DNA extraction, blood samples from the prospective study were shipped at room temperature or frozen.

This TCR came from a man aged 30 to 39 who had recovered from COVID-19. This chain is built from TRBV30 and TRBJ1-5; no D segment can be confidently identified. Sequenced material: PBMCs or T cells enriched from blood (not recorded which). The nucleotide sequence is TGTGCCTGGAGTGTGAGTGGCAATCAGCCCCAGCATTTT. It specifies CAWSVSGNQPQHF. With the portions outside the CDR3 filled from the reference TRBV30 and TRBJ1-5 genes, the complete variable region becomes SQTIHQWPATLVQPVGSPLSLECTVEGTSNPNLYWYRQAAGRGLQLLFYSVGIGQISSEVPQNLSASRPQDRQFILSSKKLLLSDSGFYLCAWSVSGNQPQHFGDGTRLSIL.